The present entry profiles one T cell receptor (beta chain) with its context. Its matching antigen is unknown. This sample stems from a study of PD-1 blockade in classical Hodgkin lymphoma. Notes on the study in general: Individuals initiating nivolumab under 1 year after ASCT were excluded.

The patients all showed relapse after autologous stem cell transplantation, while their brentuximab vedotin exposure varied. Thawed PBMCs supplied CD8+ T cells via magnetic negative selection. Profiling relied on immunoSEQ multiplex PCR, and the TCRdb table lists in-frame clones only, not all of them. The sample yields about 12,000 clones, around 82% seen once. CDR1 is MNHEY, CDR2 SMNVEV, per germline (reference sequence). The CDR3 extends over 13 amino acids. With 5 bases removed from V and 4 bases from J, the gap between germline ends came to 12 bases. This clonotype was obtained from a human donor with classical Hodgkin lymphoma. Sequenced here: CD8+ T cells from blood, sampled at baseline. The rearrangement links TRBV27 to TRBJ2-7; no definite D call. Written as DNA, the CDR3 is TGTGCCAGCAGTCTCCAGGTAAAATACGAGCAGTACTTC. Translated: CASSLQVKYEQYF.